One and the same sample provided the 12 T cell receptor beta chains below, sequenced in a study of shared clonotypes between healthy human individuals. Generated by immunoSEQ multiplex PCR, the TCRdb table keeps only in-frame clones and is missing some. Among about 680,000 clones listed, around three quarters were seen once. The sequenced material came from memory CD4+ T cells sorted from blood. This sample's subset: CD45RA-negative fraction. The receptors derive from a woman aged 25 to 39 in good health.

The chain combines TRBV14 with TRBJ2-2; D is undetermined. V dropped 1 base and J dropped 9 bases, with 15 bases sitting between them. CDR1 SGHDN and CDR2 FVKESK come from the germline V gene. The CDR3 extends over 15 amino acids. This chain's CDR3 is CASSQGDVGRRELFF. The CDR3 nucleotides are TGTGCCAGCAGCCAAGGAGACGTCGGGCGCCGGGAGCTGTTTTTT.

This clone was seen once. The J gene is TRBJ2-2, the V gene TRBV11-2; 16 nucleotides line up with TRBD2. CDR1 and CDR2 from the germline V gene are SGHAT and FQNNGV. The CDR3 consists of 18 residues. The V segment lost 5 bases and the J segment 3 bases; nucleotides outside the gene matches: 6. The CDR3 reads CASSPGTSGRVYTGELFF. The CDR3 region has the DNA TGTGCCAGCAGCCCCGGGACTAGCGGGAGGGTGTACACCGGGGAGCTGTTTTTT.

The J gene is TRBJ2-5, the V gene TRBV7-9, with D hard to call. Per the germline V gene, CDR1 is SEHNR and CDR2 is FQNEAQ (reference sequence). The CDR3 contains 19 residues. With 7 bases removed from V and 0 bases from J, the gap between germline ends came to 27 bases. CDR3 amino acids: CASTDPPDRRPEYQETQYF. The CDR3 DNA reads as TGTGCCAGCACGGACCCCCCGGACCGTCGGCCCGAGTACCAAGAGACCCAGTACTTC.

This clone was recorded once. This chain joins TRBV2 and TRBJ2-7; 7 bases agree with TRBD2. The CDR3 runs to 15 residues. Trimming cost V 0 bases and J 5 bases; bases outside gene matches: 7. The V gene's germline CDR1 is SNHLY and CDR2 FYNNEI. The CDR3 loop reads CASSEAWGRVDEQYF. In nucleotides, the CDR3 is TGTGCCAGCAGTGAAGCCTGGGGGAGGGTGGACGAGCAGTACTTC. The complete variable domain, with remaining parts taken from reference TRBV2 and TRBJ2-7, reads EPEVTQTPSHQVTQMGQEVILRCVPISNHLYFYWYRQILGQKVEFLVSFYNNEISEKSEIFDDQFSVERPDGSNFTLKIRSTKLEDSAMYFCASSEAWGRVDEQYFGPGTRLTVT.

In DNA, the CDR3 is TGTGCCAGCTCACCACTGCGGACTACGCTGGCGGGCGAGCAGTACTTC. Residues: CASSPLRTTLAGEQYF. V is TRBV18 and J is TRBJ2-7, with TRBD2 as a possible D gene (6 bases). This CDR3 comprises 16 residues. V was shortened by 1 base and J by 6 bases, with 19 bases between the two germline ends. CDR1 is KGHSH, CDR2 LQKENI, per germline. Drawing the rest from reference TRBV18 and TRBJ2-7, the complete variable domain is NAGVMQNPRHLVRRRGQEARLRCSPMKGHSHVYWYRQLPEEGLKFMVYLQKENIIDESGMPKERFSAEFPKEGPSILRIQQVVRGDSAAYFCASSPLRTTLAGEQYFGPGTRLTVT.

The rearrangement uses TRBV7-7 and TRBJ2-6; D is ambiguous. Trimming left V 5 bases short and J 5 bases short, with 13 bases between. Per germline, CDR1 SSHAT and CDR2 FNYEAQ (reference sequence). The CDR3 loop spans 15 amino acids. The CDR3 is CASSGIQSRANVLTF. The CDR3 bases are TGTGCCAGCAGCGGCATACAAAGTCGGGCCAACGTCCTGACTTTC.

The genes are TRBV28 and TRBJ1-2; 7 bases align to TRBD1. Germline assignment: CDR1 MDHEN and CDR2 SYDVKM. The CDR3 contains 14 residues. The junction had 5 bases not matched to a gene; V was cut back by 2 bases and J by 5 bases. The CDR3 is CASSLDRAGYGYTF. The CDR3 coding sequence is TGTGCCAGCAGTTTAGACAGGGCGGGATATGGCTACACCTTC.

This clone was observed once. The CDR3 bases are TGTGCCAGCAGCTTAGATCAGGGGGCGCCCTACGAGCAGTACTTC. Amino acid sequence: CASSLDQGAPYEQYF. The rearrangement uses TRBV11-2 and TRBJ2-7; 8 bases are a match to TRBD1. In germline, CDR1 is SGHAT, CDR2 FQNNGV. Trimming cost V 0 bases and J 2 bases; bases outside gene matches: 3. The CDR3 extends over 15 amino acids.

A remark on this clone: A read error may produce the germline difference seen at one junction end. Within the sample, other DNA sequences also encode this same CDR3. The rearrangement links TRBV5-1 to TRBJ2-5; 16 nucleotides match TRBD2. The CDR3 totals 18 residues. Per germline, CDR1 SGHRS and CDR2 YFSETQ. The CDR3: CASSLGLAGGPVGETQYF. The CDR3 DNA sequence: TGCGCCAGTAGCTTGGGACTAGCGGGAGGGCCGGTCGGGGAGACCCAGTACTTC.

This clone was found a few times. This chain uses TRBV19 with TRBJ2-1; 7 bases map to TRBD2. The junction had 12 bases not matched to a gene; V was cut back by 7 bases and J by 6 bases. This CDR3 has 15 residues. The germline V gene encodes CDR1 LNHDA and CDR2 SQIVND (reference sequence). CDR3 in amino acids: CASITQRGPINEQFF. The CDR3 DNA reads TGTGCCAGTATAACCCAGCGGGGCCCCATCAATGAGCAGTTCTTC.

J is TRBJ1-1 and V is TRBV5-1; D not resolved. The CDR3 is made up of 14 amino acids. The V gene's germline CDR1 is SGHRS and CDR2 YFSETQ. The V end lost 0 bases, the J end lost 3 bases, and 9 bases lay between the germline ends. The CDR3 is CASSLAGGYTEAFF. The CDR3 bases are TGCGCCAGCAGCTTGGCCGGAGGGTACACTGAAGCTTTCTTT.

This clone was observed a few times. The rearrangement joins TRBV28 to TRBJ1-4; the match to TRBD1 covers 7 bases. The length of the CDR3 is 15 residues. CDR1 MDHEN and CDR2 SYDVKM come from the germline V gene. V lost 6 bases, J lost 8 bases, and 12 bases stayed unmatched. CDR3 nucleotides: TGTGCCAGCAGCTCATTTGACAGGGAAGGAGAAAAACTGTTTTTT. Translation gives CASSSFDREGEKLFF.